This T cell receptor beta chain was identified during a study of blood T cell repertoires in COVID-19 (dated by TCRdb to about 2020). Background for the entire study: Samples covering the acute and convalescent phases of COVID-19 were provided by collaborators in the United States, Italy and Spain. The repertoires were made available in a free public database intended to serve as a resource for research on the immune response to SARS-CoV-2. The prospective study material was composed of cDNA or gDNA derived from T cells, B-cell-depleted T cells, or PBMCs. Subjects who had been exposed to COVID-19, were actively infected with it, or had recovered from it provided the deeply sampled blood TCRbeta repertoires that made up the dataset. Samples were obtained from the ongoing ImmuneRACE study (first 160 participants) and from roughly 1,300 subjects provided by 6 global collaborators. A de-identified subject ID, COVID-19 status, age in years and sex were almost always included in the sample metadata. Where HLA class I and class II types were available, the types were taken from metadata supplied by the sample provider, not from assay-based typing. Broad study findings and their caveats: The amount of clinical and demographic metadata varied by source and participant and was provided uncurated.

The immunoSEQ Assay, a bias-controlled multiplex PCR, was used to amplify TCRbeta CDR3 regions from genomic DNA. From the authors' description of their analysis: The number of nucleated cells in each sample was estimated by amplification of reference gene primers within the assay. To quantify the absolute abundance of each unique TCRbeta CDR3 rearrangement, sequence reads were collapsed and filtered. For each sample, productive Simpson clonality was calculated as the square root of Simpson's diversity index across productive rearrangements. Drawn from immuneACCESS, this table holds only the in-frame rearrangements with V and J called that TCRdb kept. Clones are partly lost; checked studies trace under half to an unresolved V gene and leave the rest unexplained. The V and J calls and clone size are taken from that table; D and trimming were inferred from the DNA. This sample lists around 55,000 clones; 75% to 85% were detected once. 12% of the sample is in the top ten clones.

The collaborating institutions used their own protocols to collect whole blood in K2EDTA tubes. For TCRbeta analysis, collaborator samples were shipped as frozen whole blood, as isolated PBMCs, or as DNA extracted from either sample type. From a lookup of the germline V gene, CDR1 and CDR2 are MGHRA and YSYEKL. The CDR3 sequence holds 16 residues, the cysteine and phenylalanine included. Only the CDR3 portion is preserved as DNA: 48 bases, with reading frame beginning at the first base. Ends trimmed: V by 2 bases, J by 5 bases; bases unmatched to a gene: 9. Details on this clone: The clone's antigen remains unknown. No much larger clone is present one base from it, and per-base qualities are unavailable.

The chain couples TRBV4-1 to TRBJ2-3, and TRBD2 matches 8 of the central bases. The clonotype comes from a human donor in a cohort sampled during active COVID-19. Sequencing input: peripheral blood. The DNA sequence follows: TGCGCCAGCAGCCAACTTAGCGGGAACCGGGGAGATACGCAGTATTTT. This codes for CASSQLSGNRGDTQYF.